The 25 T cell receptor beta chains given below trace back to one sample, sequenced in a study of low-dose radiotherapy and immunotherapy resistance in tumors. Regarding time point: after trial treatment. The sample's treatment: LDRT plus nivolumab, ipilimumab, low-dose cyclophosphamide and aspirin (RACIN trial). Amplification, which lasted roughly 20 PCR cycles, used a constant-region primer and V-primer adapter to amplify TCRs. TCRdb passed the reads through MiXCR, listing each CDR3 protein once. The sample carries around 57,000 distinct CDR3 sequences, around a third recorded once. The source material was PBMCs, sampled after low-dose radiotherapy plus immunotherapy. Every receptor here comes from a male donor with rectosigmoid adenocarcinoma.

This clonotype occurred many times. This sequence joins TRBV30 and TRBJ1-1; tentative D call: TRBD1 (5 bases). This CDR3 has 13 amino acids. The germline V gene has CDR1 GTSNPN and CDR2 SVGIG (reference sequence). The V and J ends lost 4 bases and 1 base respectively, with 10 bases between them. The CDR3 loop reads CAWTVGPNTEAFF. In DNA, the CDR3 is TGTGCCTGGACCGTGGGACCGAACACTGAAGCTTTCTTT.

CDR3 amino acids: CASSSPTSGVTDTQYF. In DNA, the CDR3 is TGTGCCAGCAGTTCGCCGACTAGCGGGGTTACAGATACGCAGTATTTT. J is TRBJ2-3 and V is TRBV28, with 11 bases that match TRBD2. The germline gives CDR1 MDHEN, CDR2 SYDVKM. This CDR3 contains 16 residues. Trimming took 4 bases from V and 3 from J; bases not matched to a gene: 6.

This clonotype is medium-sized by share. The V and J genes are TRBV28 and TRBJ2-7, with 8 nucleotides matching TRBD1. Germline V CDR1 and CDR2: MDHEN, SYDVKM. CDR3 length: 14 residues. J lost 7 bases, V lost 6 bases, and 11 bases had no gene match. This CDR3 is CASSGQGPILEQYF. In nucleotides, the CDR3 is TGTGCCAGCAGCGGACAGGGCCCCATACTAGAGCAGTACTTC.

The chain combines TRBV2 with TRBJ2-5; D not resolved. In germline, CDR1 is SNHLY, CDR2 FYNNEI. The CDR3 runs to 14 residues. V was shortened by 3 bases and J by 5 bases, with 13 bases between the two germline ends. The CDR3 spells CASSEQRSGETQYF. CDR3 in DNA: TGTGCCAGCAGTGAGCAGCGTAGTGGGGAGACCCAGTACTTC.

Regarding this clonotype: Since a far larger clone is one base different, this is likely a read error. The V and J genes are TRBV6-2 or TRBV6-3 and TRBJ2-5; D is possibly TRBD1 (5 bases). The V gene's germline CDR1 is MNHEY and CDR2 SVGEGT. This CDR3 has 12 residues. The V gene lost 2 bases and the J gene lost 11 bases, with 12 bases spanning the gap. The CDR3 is CASSYDGAEQYF. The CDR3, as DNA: TGTGCCAGCAGTTACGATGGGGCTGAGCAGTACTTC.

CDR3 residues: CASSFGQGASRQPQHF. CDR3 in DNA: TGTGCCAGCAGTTTCGGACAGGGGGCGTCTCGTCAGCCCCAGCATTTT. The chain has TRBV28 and TRBJ1-5, with 11 bases matching TRBD1. Germline values: CDR1 MDHEN, CDR2 SYDVKM. Trimming at V came to 3 bases and at J to 6 bases, leaving 7 bases not matched to a gene. This CDR3 has 16 residues.

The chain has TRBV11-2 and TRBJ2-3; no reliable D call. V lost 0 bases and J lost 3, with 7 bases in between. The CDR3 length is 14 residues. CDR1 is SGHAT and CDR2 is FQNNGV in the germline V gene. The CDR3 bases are TGTGCCAGCAGCTTAGAAGGGTTGACAGATACGCAGTATTTT. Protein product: CASSLEGLTDTQYF.

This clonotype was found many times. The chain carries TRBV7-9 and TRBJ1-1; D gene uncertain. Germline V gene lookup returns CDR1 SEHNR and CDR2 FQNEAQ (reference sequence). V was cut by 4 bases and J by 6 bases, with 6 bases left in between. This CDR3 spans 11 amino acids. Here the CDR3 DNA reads TGTGCCAGCAGCTCAGCTTCTGAAGCTTTCTTT. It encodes CASSSASEAFF.

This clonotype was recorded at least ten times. CDR3 residues: CASSSPGGTGDNYGYTF. The CDR3 nucleotides are TGTGCCAGCAGCTCCCCGGGGGGGACAGGGGACAACTATGGCTACACCTTC. The chain is built from TRBV7-9 and TRBJ1-2, with TRBD1 identical over 10 bases. V shed 4 bases and J 2 bases; nucleotides not matched to a gene: 10. In germline, CDR1 is SEHNR, CDR2 FQNEAQ (reference sequence). The CDR3 contains 17 residues.

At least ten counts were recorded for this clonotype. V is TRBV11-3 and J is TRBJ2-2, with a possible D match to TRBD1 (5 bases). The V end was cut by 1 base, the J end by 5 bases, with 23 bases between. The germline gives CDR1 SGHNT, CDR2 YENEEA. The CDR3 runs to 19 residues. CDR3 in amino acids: CASSLVPDRLSRYTGELFF. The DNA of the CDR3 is TGTGCCAGCAGCTTAGTCCCCGACAGATTATCACGTTATACCGGGGAGCTGTTTTTT. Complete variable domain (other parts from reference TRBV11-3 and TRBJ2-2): EAGVVQSPRYKIIEKKQPVAFWCNPISGHNTLYWYLQNLGQGPELLIRYENEEAVDDSQLPKDRFSAERLKGVDSTLKIQPAELGDSAVYLCASSLVPDRLSRYTGELFFGEGSRLTVL.

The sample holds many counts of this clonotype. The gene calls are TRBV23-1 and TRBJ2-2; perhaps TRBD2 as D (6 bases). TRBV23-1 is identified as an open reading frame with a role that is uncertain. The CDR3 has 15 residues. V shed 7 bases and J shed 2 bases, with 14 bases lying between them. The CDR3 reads CASINGTPNTGELFF. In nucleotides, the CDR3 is TGCGCCAGCATAAACGGGACTCCTAACACCGGGGAGCTGTTTTTT.

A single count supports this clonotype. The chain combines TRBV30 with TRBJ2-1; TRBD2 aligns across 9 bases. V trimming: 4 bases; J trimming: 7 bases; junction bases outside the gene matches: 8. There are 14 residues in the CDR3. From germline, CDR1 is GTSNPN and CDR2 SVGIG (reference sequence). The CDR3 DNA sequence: TGTGCCTGGACTACCGGGACTAGCTGGAATGAGCAGTTCTTC. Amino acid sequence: CAWTTGTSWNEQFF.

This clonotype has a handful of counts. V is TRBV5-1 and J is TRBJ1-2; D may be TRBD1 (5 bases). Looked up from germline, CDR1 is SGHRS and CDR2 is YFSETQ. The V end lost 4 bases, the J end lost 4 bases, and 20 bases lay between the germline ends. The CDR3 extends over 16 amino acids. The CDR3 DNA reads TGCGCCAGCAGCCACACCAGGGTCGGGTTGGTCTATGGCTACACCTTC. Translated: CASSHTRVGLVYGYTF.

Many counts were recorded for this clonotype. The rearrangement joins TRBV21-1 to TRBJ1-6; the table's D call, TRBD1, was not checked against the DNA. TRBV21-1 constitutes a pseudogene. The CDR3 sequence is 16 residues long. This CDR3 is CASSRQGRGLGSPLHF. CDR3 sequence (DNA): TGTGCCAGCAGCCGGCAGGGCAGGGGTCTTGGATCACCCCTCCACTTT.

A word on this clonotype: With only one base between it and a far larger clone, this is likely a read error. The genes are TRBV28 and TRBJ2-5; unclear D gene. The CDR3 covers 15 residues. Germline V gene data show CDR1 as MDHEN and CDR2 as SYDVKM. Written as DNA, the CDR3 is TGTGCCAGCAGTCCAGAGGATTTGTCCCAAAAGACCCAGTACTTC. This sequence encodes CASSPEDLSQKTQYF. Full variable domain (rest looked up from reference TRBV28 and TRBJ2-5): DVKVTQSSRYLVKRTGEKVFLECVQDMDHENMFWYRQDPGLGLRLIYFSYDVKMKEKGDIPEGYSVSREKKERFSLILESASTNQTSMYLCASSPEDLSQKTQYFGPGTRLLVL.

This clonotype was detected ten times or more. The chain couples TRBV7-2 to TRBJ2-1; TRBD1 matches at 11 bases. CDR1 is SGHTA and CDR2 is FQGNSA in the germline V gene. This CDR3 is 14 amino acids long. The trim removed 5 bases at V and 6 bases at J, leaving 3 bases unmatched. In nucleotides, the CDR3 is TGTGCCAGCAGCCCGGACAGGGGGCGCAATGAGCAGTTCTTC. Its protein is CASSPDRGRNEQFF.

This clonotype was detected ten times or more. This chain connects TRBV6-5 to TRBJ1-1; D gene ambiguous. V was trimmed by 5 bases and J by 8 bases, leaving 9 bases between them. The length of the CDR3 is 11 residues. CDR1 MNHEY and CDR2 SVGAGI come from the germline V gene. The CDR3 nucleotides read TGTGCCAGCAGTATCGTGTCCGAAGCTTTCTTT. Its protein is CASSIVSEAFF.

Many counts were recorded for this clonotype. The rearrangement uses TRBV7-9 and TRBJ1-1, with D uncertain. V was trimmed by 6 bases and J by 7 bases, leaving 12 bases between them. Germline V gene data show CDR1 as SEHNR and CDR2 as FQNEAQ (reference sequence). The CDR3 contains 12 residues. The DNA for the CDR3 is TGTGCCAGCAGGGAGTTGTGGGGTGAAGCTTTCTTT. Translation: CASRELWGEAFF.

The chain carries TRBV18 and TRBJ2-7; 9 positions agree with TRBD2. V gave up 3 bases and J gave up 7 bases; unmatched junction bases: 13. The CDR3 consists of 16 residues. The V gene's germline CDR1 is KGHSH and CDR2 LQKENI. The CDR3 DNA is TGTGCCAGCTCACCGTTGTCGGGTAGCGGGGGAGTTGAGCAGTACTTC. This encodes CASSPLSGSGGVEQYF.

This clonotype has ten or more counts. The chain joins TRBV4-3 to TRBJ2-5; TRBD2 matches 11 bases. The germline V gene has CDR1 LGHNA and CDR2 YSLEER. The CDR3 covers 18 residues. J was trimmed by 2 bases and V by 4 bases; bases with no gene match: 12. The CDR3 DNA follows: TGCGCCAGCAGCCCCTACTCTGCTCGACTAGCGGGACAAGAGACCCAGTACTTC. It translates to CASSPYSARLAGQETQYF.

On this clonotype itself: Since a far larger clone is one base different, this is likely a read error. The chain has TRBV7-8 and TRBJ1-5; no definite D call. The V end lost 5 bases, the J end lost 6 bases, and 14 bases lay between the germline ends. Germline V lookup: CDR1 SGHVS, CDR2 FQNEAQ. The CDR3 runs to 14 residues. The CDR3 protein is CASSAPLRGQPQHF. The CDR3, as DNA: TGTGCCAGCAGCGCACCGCTTCGAGGTCAGCCCCAGCATTTT. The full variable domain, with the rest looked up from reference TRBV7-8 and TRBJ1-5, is GAGVSQSPRYKVAKRGQDVALRCDPISGHVSLFWYQQALGQGPEFLTYFQNEAQLDKSGLPSDRFFAERPEGSVSTLKIQRTQQEDSAVYLCASSAPLRGQPQHFGDGTRLSIL.

This CDR3 reads CASSSDTRSNQPQHF. The DNA of the CDR3 is TGTGCCAGCAGTTCTGACACCCGTAGCAATCAGCCCCAGCATTTT. The rearrangement uses TRBV2 and TRBJ1-5; D unresolved. This CDR3 is 15 amino acids long. Trimming left V 5 bases short and J 0 bases short, with 11 bases between. CDR1 and CDR2 from the germline V gene are SNHLY and FYNNEI.

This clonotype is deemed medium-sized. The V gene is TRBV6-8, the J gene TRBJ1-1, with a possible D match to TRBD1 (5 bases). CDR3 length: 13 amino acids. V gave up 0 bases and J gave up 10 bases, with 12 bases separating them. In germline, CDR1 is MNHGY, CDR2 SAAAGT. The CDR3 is CASSYSEGQGAFF. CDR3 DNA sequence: TGTGCCAGCAGTTACTCGGAGGGGCAGGGAGCTTTCTTT.

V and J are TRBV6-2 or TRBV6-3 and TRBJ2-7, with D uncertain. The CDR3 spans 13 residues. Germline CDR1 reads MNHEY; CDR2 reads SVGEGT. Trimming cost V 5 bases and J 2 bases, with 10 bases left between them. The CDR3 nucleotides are TGTGCCAGCAGTGAATCGGCTCCCTACGAGCAGTACTTC. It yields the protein CASSESAPYEQYF.

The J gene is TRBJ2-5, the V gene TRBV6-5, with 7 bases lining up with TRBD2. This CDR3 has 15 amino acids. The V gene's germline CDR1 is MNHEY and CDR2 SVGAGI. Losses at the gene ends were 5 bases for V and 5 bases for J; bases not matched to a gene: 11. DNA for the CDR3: TGTGCCAGCAGTCTCTGGACGGAAGCGGGGGAGACCCAGTACTTC. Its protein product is CASSLWTEAGETQYF.